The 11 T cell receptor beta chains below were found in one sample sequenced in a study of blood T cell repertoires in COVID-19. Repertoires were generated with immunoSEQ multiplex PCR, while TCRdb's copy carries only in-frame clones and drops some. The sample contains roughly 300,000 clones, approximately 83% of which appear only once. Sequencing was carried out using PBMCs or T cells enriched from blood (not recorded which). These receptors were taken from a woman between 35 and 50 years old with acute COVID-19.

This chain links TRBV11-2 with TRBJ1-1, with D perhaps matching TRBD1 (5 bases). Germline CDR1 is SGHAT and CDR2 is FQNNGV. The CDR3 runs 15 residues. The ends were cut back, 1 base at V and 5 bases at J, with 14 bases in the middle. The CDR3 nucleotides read TGTGCCAGCAGCTTAGTCCCGGGGGGTTCGACTGAAGCTTTCTTT. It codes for CASSLVPGGSTEAFF. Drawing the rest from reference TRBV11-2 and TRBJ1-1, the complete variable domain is EAGVAQSPRYKIIEKRQSVAFWCNPISGHATLYWYQQILGQGPKLLIQFQNNGVVDDSQLPKDRFSAERLKGVDSTLKIQPAKLEDSAVYLCASSLVPGGSTEAFFGQGTRLTVV.

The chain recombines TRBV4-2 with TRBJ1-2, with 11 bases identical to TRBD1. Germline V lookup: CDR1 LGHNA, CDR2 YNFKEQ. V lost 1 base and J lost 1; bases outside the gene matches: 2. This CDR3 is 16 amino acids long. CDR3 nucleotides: TGTGCCAGCAGCCAAGGGACAGGGGGCCATAACTATGGCTACACCTTC. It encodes CASSQGTGGHNYGYTF.

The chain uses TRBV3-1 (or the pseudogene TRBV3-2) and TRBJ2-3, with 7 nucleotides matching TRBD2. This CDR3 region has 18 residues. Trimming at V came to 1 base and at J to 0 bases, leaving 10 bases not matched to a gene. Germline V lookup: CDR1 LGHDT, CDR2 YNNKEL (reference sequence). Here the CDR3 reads CASSQGSGEWGSTDTQYF. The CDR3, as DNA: TGTGCCAGCAGCCAAGGGAGCGGGGAGTGGGGGAGCACAGATACGCAGTATTTT.

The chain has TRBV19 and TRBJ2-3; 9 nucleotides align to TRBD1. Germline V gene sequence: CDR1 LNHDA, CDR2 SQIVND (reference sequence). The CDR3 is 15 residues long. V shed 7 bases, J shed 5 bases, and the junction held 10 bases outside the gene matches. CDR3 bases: TGTGCCAGTAAAGGGGGACAGGGTAGAATAGATACGCAGTATTTT. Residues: CASKGGQGRIDTQYF. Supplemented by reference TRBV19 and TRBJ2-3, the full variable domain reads DGGITQSPKYLFRKEGQNVTLSCEQNLNHDAMYWYRQDPGQGLRLIYYSQIVNDFQKGDIAEGYSVSREKKESFPLTVTSAQKNPTAFYLCASKGGQGRIDTQYFGPGTRLTVL.

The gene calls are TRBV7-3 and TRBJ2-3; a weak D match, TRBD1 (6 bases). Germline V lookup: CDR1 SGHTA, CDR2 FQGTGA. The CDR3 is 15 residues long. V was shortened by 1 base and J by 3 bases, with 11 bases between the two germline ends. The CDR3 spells CASSLKQGPTDTQYF. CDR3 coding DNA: TGTGCCAGCAGCTTAAAACAGGGCCCAACAGATACGCAGTATTTT.

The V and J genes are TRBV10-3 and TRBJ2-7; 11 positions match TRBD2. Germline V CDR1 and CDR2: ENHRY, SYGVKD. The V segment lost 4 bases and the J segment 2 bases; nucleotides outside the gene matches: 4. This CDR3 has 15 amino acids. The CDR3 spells CAISGGLADAYEQYF. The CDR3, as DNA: TGTGCCATCAGTGGGGGACTAGCGGACGCCTACGAGCAGTACTTC.

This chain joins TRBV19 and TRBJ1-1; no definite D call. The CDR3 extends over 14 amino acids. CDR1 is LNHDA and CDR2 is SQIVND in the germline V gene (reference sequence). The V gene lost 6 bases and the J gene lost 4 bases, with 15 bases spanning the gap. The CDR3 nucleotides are TGTGCCAGTAGGAACAGCCCCTCCTTCACTGAAGCTTTCTTT. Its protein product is CASRNSPSFTEAFF.

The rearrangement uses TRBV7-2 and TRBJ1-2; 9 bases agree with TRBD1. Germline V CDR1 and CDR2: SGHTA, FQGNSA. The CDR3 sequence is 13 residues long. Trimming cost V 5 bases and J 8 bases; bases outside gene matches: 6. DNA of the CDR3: TGTGCCAGCAGCGCCTGGACAGGGGACGGCTACACCTTC. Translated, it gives CASSAWTGDGYTF.

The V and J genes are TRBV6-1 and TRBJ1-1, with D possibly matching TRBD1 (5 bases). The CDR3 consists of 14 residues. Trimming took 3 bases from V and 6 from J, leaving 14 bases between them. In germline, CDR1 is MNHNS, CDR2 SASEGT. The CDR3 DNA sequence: TGTGCCAGCAGTGACCGGGGGGTTTGGTCTGAAGCTTTCTTT. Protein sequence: CASSDRGVWSEAFF.

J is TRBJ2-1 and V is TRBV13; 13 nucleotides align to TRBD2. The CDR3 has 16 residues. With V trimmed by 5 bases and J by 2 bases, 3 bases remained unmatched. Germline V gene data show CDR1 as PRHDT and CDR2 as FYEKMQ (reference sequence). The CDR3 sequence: CASSLTSGRAYNEQFF. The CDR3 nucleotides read TGTGCCAGCAGCCTAACTAGCGGGAGGGCCTACAATGAGCAGTTCTTC.

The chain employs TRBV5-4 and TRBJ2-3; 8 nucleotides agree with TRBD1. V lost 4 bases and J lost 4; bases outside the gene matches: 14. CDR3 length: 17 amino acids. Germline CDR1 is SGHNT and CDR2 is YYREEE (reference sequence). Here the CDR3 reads CASSGTNRGNLADTQYF. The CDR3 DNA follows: TGTGCCAGCAGCGGGACGAACAGGGGGAATTTGGCAGATACGCAGTATTTT.